This T cell receptor (beta chain) comes out of a study of tumor-infiltrating lymphocytes in primary liver carcinoma. Study summary: Donors had hepatocellular carcinoma or combined HCC and intrahepatic cholangiocarcinoma. The yield of productive TCRbeta reads per sample was roughly 3.65 to 7.13 million and was similar across tissue types. General study findings and limits: Tumor region pairs shared more overlap than did tumor-adjacent and tumor-blood pairs.

Unsorted whole blood supplied the blood RNA, and germline DNA was isolated too. To note about this clonotype: Its specificity is not known. An end of the junction does not agree with germline; a read error may underlie this.

Reverse transcription of roughly 480 ng total RNA with a constant-region primer produced TCR beta cDNA. Sequencing libraries for TCR beta derived from three nested multiplex PCR rounds that used slightly modified ARM-PCR. The opening two PCR rounds, ten to eleven cycles each, paired TRBV1-TRBV30 forward primers with a C-beta reverse primer. TCRdb called the multiplex PCR reads again in MiXCR, with one record for every CDR3 protein. The table has around 330,000 distinct CDR3 sequences, almost 60% seen once; the top ten hold about 17%. This CDR3 comprises 15 residues. CDR1 and CDR2 (germline): SGHAT, FQDESV (reference sequence).

This receptor was taken from a woman younger than 45 with primary liver carcinoma and hepatitis B virus infection. The sequenced sample consisted of peripheral blood. The V gene is TRBV11-1, the J gene TRBJ2-7, with D possibly TRBD1 on 5 matching bases. Here the CDR3 DNA reads TGCGCCAGCAGCTTAGCAGGGCCATGCTCCTACGAGCAGTACTTC. Encoded protein: CASSLAGPCSYEQYF.